These T cell receptor beta chains were read from a single sample in a study of shared clonotypes between healthy human individuals. TCRdb keeps only in-frame clones here, not all; method: immunoSEQ multiplex PCR. Of roughly 2 million clones listed, 85% to 95% are singletons. The specimen sequenced was naive CD4+ T cells sorted from blood. All receptors derive from a young man in good health. Each CDR3 is given with its conserved first and last residue. Fields, in order: J gene, V gene, CDR3 protein.

TRBJ1-1 | TRBV7-9 | CAGKLSSGLNTEAFF
TRBJ2-6 | TRBV18 | CASSPIAGQGFAGANVLTF
TRBJ2-3 | TRBV30 | CAWEPFSTDTQYF
TRBJ1-1 | TRBV10-3 | CAISPTGSRSFF
TRBJ2-7 | TRBV6-1 | CASSEGASGSYEQYF
TRBJ2-7 | TRBV2 | CASSGGTGRLYEQYF
TRBJ1-1 | TRBV6-1 | CASSEGGKAFF
TRBJ2-7 | TRBV6-5 | CASISRASGSYEQYF
TRBJ1-1 | TRBV5-1 | CASSLADRGGTEAFF
TRBJ2-7 | TRBV6-5 | CASSAWGREQYF
TRBJ1-1 | TRBV6-1 | CASSEGVMNTEAFF
TRBJ2-5 | TRBV5-1 | CASHHDRGSQETQYF
TRBJ2-5 | TRBV5-1 | CASSLEGETQYF
TRBJ1-1 | TRBV30 | CAWSKNTEAFF
TRBJ2-3 | TRBV30 | CAWSQGITDTQYF
TRBJ2-7 | TRBV11-2 | CASSLVSSGNLLRYEQYF
TRBJ2-7 | TRBV10-2 | CASSESSGRVEQYF
TRBJ2-5 | TRBV5-4 | CASSSQTGGTETQYF
TRBJ2-7 | TRBV19 | CASSIVGGRAFYEQYF
TRBJ1-1 | TRBV29-1 | CSVETGTRNTEAFF
TRBJ2-4 | TRBV19 | CASTMDGNIQYF
TRBJ2-7 | TRBV10-1 | CASSEGAGSSYEQYF
TRBJ2-7 | TRBV7-2 | CASSLAPLEQYF
TRBJ2-7 | TRBV18 | CASSPNMDSTYEQYF
TRBJ1-6 | TRBV2 | CASSLGENRNSPLHF
TRBJ2-1 | TRBV10-3 | CAISDMDSGGNDEQFF